The source of this TCR beta chain is a study of identical twins' blood T cells. V shed 1 base and J 4 bases; nucleotides not matched to a gene: 4. Germline V gene sequence: CDR1 SGHTA, CDR2 FQGNSA. The length of the CDR3 is 15 residues. In the original analysis: Clonotypes per individual ranged from about 85,000 to nearly 550,000. TCRdb reprocessed the 5' RACE reads with MiXCR, giving one entry per CDR3 protein. The V and J calls come from TCRdb's annotation, not from the publication. There are roughly 380,000 distinct CDR3 sequences in the sample; roughly 31% occur only once, and approximately 6.6% lies in the top ten.

Material: PBMCs. This chain links TRBV7-2 with TRBJ2-7; 10 nucleotides align to TRBD1. This TCR derives from a woman aged 18 to 50 in good health. The CDR3 DNA follows: TGTGCCAGCAGCTTAGGGGACAGGGGAAAATACGAGCAGTACTTC. Residues: CASSLGDRGKYEQYF.